The clone carrying this T cell receptor (beta chain) was counted at least ten times. Antigen specificity is unknown. TCRdb reprocessed the 5' RACE reads with MiXCR, giving one entry per CDR3 protein. The repertoire includes about 260,000 distinct CDR3 sequences, about 3.5% of them detected once, and 15% to 20% sits in the top ten. From germline, CDR1 is SGHTA and CDR2 FQGTGA. The CDR3 extends over 16 amino acids. V lost 3 bases, J lost 5 bases, and 11 bases stayed unmatched. The data are from a study of T cells after yellow fever vaccination. Study-level findings and limits: Detected again after the booster were most primary-vaccination clones, at 95% to 98% CD4 and roughly 88% CD8.

Sequencing used PBMCs, obtained 15 days after the yellow fever booster vaccination. The chain couples TRBV7-3 to TRBJ2-5; TRBD1 matches 8 bases. This sequence originates from a man younger than 35 who received the YFV17D yellow fever vaccine. In DNA form, the CDR3 reads TGTGCCAGCAGCTTCGACGGGGACAGGCGTAGGGAGACCCAGTACTTC. It codes for CASSFDGDRRRETQYF.